The rows below give T cell receptor beta chains drawn from one sample of a study of shared clonotypes between healthy human individuals. Method: immunoSEQ multiplex PCR; TCRdb's copy keeps in-frame clones and lacks some. The sample consists of 2 million to 2.5 million clones, approximately 94% of them appearing once. Specimen: naive CD4+ T cells sorted from blood. Receptors originate from a man aged 18 to 30 in good health. CDR3s include the opening cysteine and the closing phenylalanine or tryptophan. A D gene is named only where the DNA matches it firmly. Part of the rows lack a size; the others show once, few, many or a class for expanded clones.

v_call: TRBV6-6
d_call: NA
clone_size: NA
j_call: TRBJ2-3
cdr3_aa: CASRVKQSTDTQYF
cdr3_nt: TGTGCCAGCAGAGTTAAACAGAGCACAGATACGCAGTATTTT

v_call: TRBV2
d_call: NA
clone_size: NA
j_call: TRBJ1-2
cdr3_aa: CASSGSGGTNGYTF
cdr3_nt: TGTGCCAGCAGTGGGTCCGGGGGCACGAATGGCTACACCTTC

v_call: TRBV11-2
d_call: NA
clone_size: NA
j_call: TRBJ2-7
cdr3_aa: CASSLGGNSYEQYF
cdr3_nt: TGTGCCAGCAGCTTAGGGGGGAATTCCTACGAGCAGTACTTC

v_call: TRBV5-6
d_call: TRBD1
clone_size: NA
j_call: TRBJ1-4
cdr3_aa: CASSFWTGGLNEKLFF
cdr3_nt: TGTGCCAGCAGCTTTTGGACAGGCGGCCTTAATGAAAAACTGTTTTTT

v_call: TRBV19
d_call: TRBD2
clone_size: NA
j_call: TRBJ2-1
cdr3_aa: CASSIASGGSYNEQFF
cdr3_nt: TGTGCCAGTAGTATAGCTAGCGGGGGGTCCTACAATGAGCAGTTCTTC

v_call: TRBV2
d_call: NA
clone_size: NA
j_call: TRBJ1-1
cdr3_aa: CASRLSGTENTEAFF
cdr3_nt: TGTGCCAGCAGACTCTCCGGGACGGAGAACACTGAAGCTTTCTTT

v_call: TRBV2
d_call: NA
clone_size: NA
j_call: TRBJ2-7
cdr3_aa: CARRATGNSYEQYF
cdr3_nt: TGTGCCAGGAGGGCAACAGGGAATTCCTACGAGCAGTACTTC

v_call: TRBV7-8
d_call: NA
clone_size: NA
j_call: TRBJ2-5
cdr3_aa: CASSPQPGPRETQYF
cdr3_nt: TGTGCCAGCAGCCCCCAACCTGGACCCAGGGAGACCCAGTACTTC

v_call: TRBV2
d_call: NA
clone_size: NA
j_call: TRBJ1-2
cdr3_aa: CASKLGPQTGYTF
cdr3_nt: TGTGCCAGCAAACTCGGACCCCAGACGGGCTACACCTTC

v_call: TRBV28
d_call: TRBD1
clone_size: NA
j_call: TRBJ2-7
cdr3_aa: CASSPPWAGGITHEQYF
cdr3_nt: TGTGCCAGCAGTCCCCCCTGGGCAGGGGGAATAACCCACGAGCAGTACTTC

v_call: TRBV15
d_call: NA
clone_size: NA
j_call: TRBJ1-3
cdr3_aa: CATSRKTYRVAGNTIYF
cdr3_nt: TGTGCCACCAGCAGAAAAACCTACAGGGTTGCTGGAAACACCATATATTTT

v_call: TRBV19
d_call: TRBD1
clone_size: NA
j_call: TRBJ1-1
cdr3_aa: CASISTGVIGTEAFF
cdr3_nt: TGTGCCAGTATTTCGACAGGGGTAATCGGAACTGAAGCTTTCTTT

v_call: TRBV10-3
d_call: NA
clone_size: NA
j_call: TRBJ2-3
cdr3_aa: CAIWAGFTDTQYF
cdr3_nt: TGTGCCATCTGGGCAGGGTTCACAGATACGCAGTATTTT

v_call: TRBV5-1
d_call: TRBD1
clone_size: NA
j_call: TRBJ2-7
cdr3_aa: CASSSGTGMSEQYF
cdr3_nt: TGCGCCAGCAGCTCTGGGACAGGGATGAGCGAGCAGTACTTC

v_call: TRBV12-2
d_call: NA
clone_size: NA
j_call: TRBJ1-6
cdr3_aa: CASRLGDRDFNSPLHF
cdr3_nt: TGTGCAAGTCGCTTGGGGGACAGGGACTTTAATTCACCCCTCCACTTT

v_call: TRBV6-6
d_call: NA
clone_size: NA
j_call: TRBJ2-5
cdr3_aa: CASSYSQQETQYF
cdr3_nt: TGTGCCAGCAGTTACTCGCAACAAGAGACCCAGTACTTC

v_call: TRBV10-3
d_call: NA
clone_size: few
j_call: TRBJ1-2
cdr3_aa: CAISEGSGYTF
cdr3_nt: TGTGCCATCAGTGAGGGTTCTGGCTACACCTTC

v_call: TRBV29-1
d_call: NA
clone_size: NA
j_call: TRBJ2-7
cdr3_aa: CSGLFQGVGYF
cdr3_nt: TGCAGCGGGCTATTCCAGGGCGTCGGGTACTTC

v_call: TRBV5-1
d_call: NA
clone_size: once
j_call: TRBJ2-7
cdr3_aa: CASSWQTEAYEQYF
cdr3_nt: TGCGCCAGCAGCTGGCAGACAGAGGCCTACGAGCAGTACTTC

v_call: TRBV6-5
d_call: TRBD1
clone_size: NA
j_call: TRBJ2-7
cdr3_aa: CASTEPGQANYEQYF
cdr3_nt: TGTGCCAGCACCGAGCCGGGACAGGCGAATTACGAGCAGTACTTC

v_call: TRBV6-5
d_call: NA
clone_size: NA
j_call: TRBJ2-1
cdr3_aa: CASRPGTPFNEQFF
cdr3_nt: TGTGCCAGCAGACCCGGGACCCCGTTTAATGAGCAGTTCTTC

v_call: TRBV5-1
d_call: TRBD1
clone_size: NA
j_call: TRBJ1-3
cdr3_aa: CASSPRTGDNTIYF
cdr3_nt: TGCGCCAGCAGCCCTCGGACAGGGGACAACACCATATATTTT

v_call: TRBV10-3
d_call: TRBD1
clone_size: NA
j_call: TRBJ1-2
cdr3_aa: CAISQISPGQGPYGYTF
cdr3_nt: TGTGCCATCAGCCAAATATCACCGGGACAGGGACCCTATGGCTACACCTTC

v_call: TRBV2
d_call: NA
clone_size: NA
j_call: TRBJ2-7
cdr3_aa: CASSSVSYEQYF
cdr3_nt: TGTGCCAGCAGCTCCGTCTCCTACGAGCAGTACTTC

v_call: TRBV5-1
d_call: TRBD1
clone_size: NA
j_call: TRBJ2-5
cdr3_aa: CASSPGGERKTQYF
cdr3_nt: TGCGCCAGCAGCCCAGGGGGCGAAAGAAAGACCCAGTACTTC

v_call: TRBV10-3
d_call: TRBD2
clone_size: NA
j_call: TRBJ2-7
cdr3_aa: CAVEASGINEQYF
cdr3_nt: TGTGCCGTTGAAGCTAGCGGGATCAACGAGCAGTACTTC

v_call: TRBV7-9
d_call: TRBD1
clone_size: NA
j_call: TRBJ1-6
cdr3_aa: CASSSTGGVDSPLHF
cdr3_nt: TGTGCCAGCAGCTCGACAGGGGGTGTTGATTCACCCCTCCACTTT

v_call: TRBV28
d_call: TRBD1
clone_size: NA
j_call: TRBJ1-5
cdr3_aa: CASRDTGGTGNQPQHF
cdr3_nt: TGTGCCAGCAGGGATACAGGGGGCACGGGCAATCAGCCCCAGCATTTT

v_call: TRBV7-2
d_call: NA
clone_size: NA
j_call: TRBJ1-5
cdr3_aa: CASSLGFNQPQHF
cdr3_nt: TGTGCCAGCAGCTTAGGTTTCAATCAGCCCCAGCATTTT

v_call: TRBV29-1
d_call: NA
clone_size: NA
j_call: TRBJ2-7
cdr3_aa: CSVVAQLGAYEQYF
cdr3_nt: TGCAGCGTTGTAGCTCAGCTTGGAGCCTACGAGCAGTACTTC

v_call: TRBV7-2
d_call: NA
clone_size: NA
j_call: TRBJ2-5
cdr3_aa: CASSSNRETQYF
cdr3_nt: TGTGCCAGCAGCTCAAATCGGGAGACCCAGTACTTC

v_call: TRBV5-3
d_call: TRBD1
clone_size: NA
j_call: TRBJ1-6
cdr3_aa: CARSLGGTENSPLHF
cdr3_nt: TGTGCCAGAAGCTTGGGCGGGACAGAAAATTCACCCCTCCACTTT

v_call: TRBV4-1
d_call: TRBD1
clone_size: NA
j_call: TRBJ2-2
cdr3_aa: CASSQYAGQVGSGELFF
cdr3_nt: TGCGCCAGCAGCCAGTATGCGGGACAGGTAGGATCCGGGGAGCTGTTTTTT

v_call: TRBV7-2
d_call: NA
clone_size: NA
j_call: TRBJ2-3
cdr3_aa: CASSPQGDTQYF
cdr3_nt: TGTGCCAGCAGCCCCCAGGGAGATACGCAGTATTTT

v_call: TRBV6-5
d_call: NA
clone_size: NA
j_call: TRBJ2-3
cdr3_aa: CASTKGVPDTQYF
cdr3_nt: TGTGCCAGCACCAAAGGGGTCCCAGATACGCAGTATTTT

v_call: TRBV6-5
d_call: TRBD1
clone_size: NA
j_call: TRBJ2-7
cdr3_aa: CASSPDRVMYEQYF
cdr3_nt: TGTGCCAGCAGTCCCGACAGGGTGATGTACGAGCAGTACTTC

v_call: TRBV4-1
d_call: NA
clone_size: NA
j_call: TRBJ1-2
cdr3_aa: CASSQDSEVYYGYTF
cdr3_nt: TGCGCCAGCAGCCAAGATAGTGAGGTTTACTATGGCTACACCTTC

v_call: TRBV5-1
d_call: NA
clone_size: NA
j_call: TRBJ2-1
cdr3_aa: CASSLVFYNEQFF
cdr3_nt: TGCGCCAGCAGCTTAGTGTTTTACAATGAGCAGTTCTTC

v_call: TRBV9
d_call: NA
clone_size: once
j_call: TRBJ1-6
cdr3_aa: CASKLDSTNSPLHF
cdr3_nt: TGTGCCAGCAAGCTGGACAGCACTAATTCACCCCTCCACTTT

v_call: TRBV10-3
d_call: TRBD2
clone_size: NA
j_call: TRBJ2-1
cdr3_aa: CAISESLGLARGSRNEQFF
cdr3_nt: TGTGCCATCAGTGAGTCGCTTGGACTAGCAAGAGGGAGTCGCAATGAGCAGTTCTTC

v_call: TRBV28
d_call: TRBD2
clone_size: NA
j_call: TRBJ2-2
cdr3_aa: CASSPSGRAAGELFF
cdr3_nt: TGTGCCAGCAGTCCTAGCGGGAGGGCGGCCGGGGAGCTGTTTTTT

v_call: TRBV28
d_call: TRBD1
clone_size: NA
j_call: TRBJ2-7
cdr3_aa: CASQPRDRLAYEQYF
cdr3_nt: TGTGCCAGCCAACCCCGGGACAGGTTAGCCTACGAGCAGTACTTC

v_call: TRBV18
d_call: TRBD1
clone_size: NA
j_call: TRBJ1-6
cdr3_aa: CASSVTGTTYNSPLHF
cdr3_nt: TGTGCCAGCTCAGTGACAGGGACGACCTATAATTCACCCCTCCACTTT

v_call: TRBV10-2
d_call: TRBD2
clone_size: once
j_call: TRBJ2-7
cdr3_aa: CATGGRTDGEQYF
cdr3_nt: TGCGCCACCGGGGGGAGGACCGACGGGGAGCAGTACTTC

v_call: TRBV6-5
d_call: NA
clone_size: NA
j_call: TRBJ1-1
cdr3_aa: CASRDPGFTEAFF
cdr3_nt: TGTGCCAGCAGGGATCCGGGATTCACTGAAGCTTTCTTT

v_call: TRBV6-5
d_call: NA
clone_size: NA
j_call: TRBJ2-2
cdr3_aa: CASSRGWNTGELFF
cdr3_nt: TGTGCCAGCAGCCGGGGATGGAACACCGGGGAGCTGTTTTTT

v_call: TRBV5-1
d_call: NA
clone_size: NA
j_call: TRBJ2-6
cdr3_aa: CASSLTAGANVLTF
cdr3_nt: TGCGCCAGCAGCTTGACAGCCGGGGCCAACGTCCTGACTTTC

v_call: TRBV11-1
d_call: NA
clone_size: NA
j_call: TRBJ2-7
cdr3_aa: CASSSSNRGTRDSEQYF
cdr3_nt: TGTGCCAGCAGCTCGTCTAACCGGGGGACGCGTGACTCCGAGCAGTACTTC

v_call: TRBV5-1
d_call: TRBD2
clone_size: NA
j_call: TRBJ2-1
cdr3_aa: CASSLGTSGPYNEQFF
cdr3_nt: TGCGCCAGCAGCTTGGGGACTAGCGGACCCTACAATGAGCAGTTCTTC

v_call: TRBV30
d_call: NA
clone_size: NA
j_call: TRBJ2-5
cdr3_aa: CASHRMWETQYF
cdr3_nt: TGTGCCTCTCACCGGATGTGGGAGACCCAGTACTTC

v_call: TRBV5-1
d_call: NA
clone_size: NA
j_call: TRBJ1-1
cdr3_aa: CASSLWGGNTEAFF
cdr3_nt: TGCGCCAGCAGCTTGTGGGGAGGGAACACTGAAGCTTTCTTT